Below, one T cell receptor beta chain is given with its context. Its antigen remains unknown. V trimming: 4 bases; J trimming: 3 bases; junction bases outside the gene matches: 11. Germline lookup yields CDR1 LNHDA and CDR2 SQIVND (reference sequence). The CDR3 has 16 residues. CD45RO-negative, CCR7-positively selected cells formed the naive CD8 fraction, excluding terminally differentiated effector memory CD45RA+ cells. These data belong to a study of shared clonotypes between healthy human individuals. Overall study context: A couple of women and a few men aged 18 to 49 served as donors. The study's findings and limits: Clonotypes which were not shared had lower generation probabilities than clonotypes that all four donors shared. The represented genetic and exposure-history diversity was limited by the small number of donors.

The method was immunoSEQ multiplex PCR; TCRdb's version includes in-frame clones alone and lacks a portion of them. Altogether just over 2,000,000 clones are present, roughly 95% being singletons, with the ten largest covering roughly 1%. This chain joins TRBV19 and TRBJ1-2; 7 nucleotides agree with TRBD1. This receptor was identified in a man between 18 and 35 years old in good health. Sequencing input: naive CD8+ T cells sorted from blood. CDR3 sequence (DNA): TGTGCCAGTAGTAGAGGACAGGACCTCTGGCACTATGGCTACACCTTC. Protein: CASSRGQDLWHYGYTF.